The present TCR beta chain was sequenced within a study of blood T cell repertoires in COVID-19 (dated by TCRdb to between 2020 and 2021). Study-wide context: Samples from collaborators originated in the United States, Italy and Spain and spanned both the acute and convalescent phases of COVID-19. Samples were obtained from the ongoing ImmuneRACE study (first 160 participants) and from some 1,200 subjects provided by 6 global collaborators. HLA class I and class II types, where available, came from metadata supplied by the sample provider rather than from assay-based typing. The sample metadata nearly always contained a de-identified subject ID, COVID-19 status, age in years and sex. Subjects who had been exposed to COVID-19, were actively infected with it, or had recovered from it provided the deeply sampled blood TCRbeta repertoires that made up the dataset. The material from the prospective study consisted of cDNA or gDNA derived from T cells, B-cell-depleted T cells, or PBMCs. The repertoires were released in a freely available public database intended as a resource for research on the immune response to SARS-CoV-2.

Findings and caveats that apply to the study as a whole: Clinical and demographic metadata were provided uncurated, with the amount varying by source and participant.

The collaborating institutions used their own protocols to collect whole blood in K2EDTA tubes. For TCRbeta analysis, collaborators shipped samples in one of three forms: frozen whole blood, isolated PBMCs, or DNA extracted from either of those sample types. A note on this clone: What this receptor recognizes is not known. Base qualities are not provided; no much larger clone lies one nucleotide away.

Unmatched junction bases come to 10, with V trimmed by 4 bases and J by 4 bases. Taken from the germline V gene, the CDR1 and CDR2 loops are SGHRS and YFSETQ. From cysteine to phenylalanine, the CDR3 is 15 amino acids long. Only the CDR3 DNA stays, 45 bases, in frame from base 1. The immunoSEQ Assay, a bias-controlled multiplex PCR, was used to amplify TCRbeta CDR3 regions from genomic DNA. In the authors' own workflow: Within the assay, amplification of reference gene primers was used to estimate how many nucleated cells each sample contained. To quantify the absolute abundance of each unique TCRbeta CDR3 rearrangement, sequence reads were collapsed and filtered. For each sample, productive Simpson clonality was calculated as the square root of Simpson's diversity index over productive rearrangements. TCRdb carries this immuneACCESS record with in-frame sequences only. Its versions omit some clonotypes, under half of them owing to an unresolved V gene in the studies checked, with the rest unexplained. The V and J calls and clone size come from that table; D and trimming were worked out from the DNA. The sample has a few hundred thousand clones on record, around 75% of them singletons. In total, the top ten clones hold 5.1% of the sample.

Sample: peripheral blood. This clonotype was sampled from a human donor in a cohort sampled during active COVID-19. The sequence links TRBV5-1 to TRBJ1-2; TRBD1 agrees with 7 junctional bases. The sequenced DNA is TGCGCCAGCAGCGTGACACAGGGGTGGGGCTATGGCTACACCTTC. The encoded protein is CASSVTQGWGYGYTF.